These 4 T cell receptor beta chains were all obtained from the same sample, sequenced in a study of T cell responses to AZD1222 COVID-19 vaccine. Some clones are missing from TCRdb's copy, which holds only in-frame ones; the method was immunoSEQ multiplex PCR. The repertoire has 130,000 or so clones, around 90% of them found once; the top ten carry 25% to 35%. The material sequenced was peripheral blood, taken on day 0 of AZD1222 vaccination. The receptors originated from an adult in good health.

This chain joins TRBV10-3 and TRBJ1-6, with D possibly matching TRBD1 (6 bases). The CDR3 is 14 amino acids. V lost 7 bases, J lost 8 bases, and 15 bases lay in between. Germline-derived CDR1 and CDR2 are ENHRY and SYGVKD. CDR3 in amino acids: CAINQRDNHSPLHF. In DNA form, the CDR3 reads TGTGCCATCAATCAGAGGGACAATCATTCACCCCTCCACTTT.

This rearrangement joins TRBV5-1 to TRBJ1-1; a weak D match, TRBD1 (5 bases). The CDR3 sequence is 14 residues long. V lost 4 bases and J lost 1, with 11 bases in between. Germline-derived CDR1 and CDR2 are SGHRS and YFSETQ. CDR3: CASSPDSTNTEAFF. CDR3 DNA: TGCGCCAGCAGCCCTGACAGCACGAACACTGAAGCTTTCTTT.

V is TRBV12-3 or TRBV12-4 and J is TRBJ1-6, with D unresolved. CDR3 length: 13 amino acids. Trimming pared 3 bases from V and 9 bases from J, leaving 9 bases between. The CDR3 region is CASSLQLGSPLHF. The CDR3 DNA reads as TGTGCCAGCAGTTTGCAGTTGGGTTCACCCCTCCACTTT.

The chain couples TRBV28 to TRBJ2-7; TRBD1 is a possible D gene (6 bases). This CDR3 is built from 13 residues. Germline CDR1 and CDR2: MDHEN and SYDVKM. The V end was cut by 3 bases, the J end by 1 base, with 7 bases between. CDR3 residues: CASSLQGSYEQYF. CDR3 in DNA: TGTGCCAGCAGTTTGCAGGGGTCCTACGAGCAGTACTTC.